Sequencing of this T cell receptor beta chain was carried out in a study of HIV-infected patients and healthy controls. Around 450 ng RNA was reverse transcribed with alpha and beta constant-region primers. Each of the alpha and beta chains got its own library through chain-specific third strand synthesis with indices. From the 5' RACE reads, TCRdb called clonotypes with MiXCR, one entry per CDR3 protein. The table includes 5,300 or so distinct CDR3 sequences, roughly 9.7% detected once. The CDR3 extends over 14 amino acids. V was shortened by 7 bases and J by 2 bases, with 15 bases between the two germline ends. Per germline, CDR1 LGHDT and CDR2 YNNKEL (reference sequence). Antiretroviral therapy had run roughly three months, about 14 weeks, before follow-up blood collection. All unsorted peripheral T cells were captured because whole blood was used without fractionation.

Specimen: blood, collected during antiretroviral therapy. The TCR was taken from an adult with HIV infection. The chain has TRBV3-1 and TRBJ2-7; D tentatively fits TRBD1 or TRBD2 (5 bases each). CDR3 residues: CASTPGTSTYEQYF. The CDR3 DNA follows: TGTGCCAGCACCCCCGGGACCTCAACCTACGAGCAGTACTTC.